This T cell receptor beta chain comes out of a study of vaccination and CD4 T cells after COVID-19. Study-wide context: Controls had a CEFX pool, an HIV-1 Nef pool, or no peptide added.

The treatment here: approximately 11-day PBMC culture with coronavirus spike peptide pools or control peptides (ViraFEST assay). The unexposed donor gave CD4+ T cells before the COVID-19 pandemic (2011-2018). This clonotype occurred a few times. Its antigen is unidentified. Sequencing of the DNA from cultured CD4+ T cells was carried out with the Oncomine TCR Beta short-read assay. One entry per CDR3 protein, called by TCRdb with MiXCR from the PCR reads. The sample contains thousands of distinct CDR3 sequences, 48% of which appear only once. The V gene lost 0 bases and the J gene lost 10 bases, with 15 bases spanning the gap. Per germline, CDR1 LNHNV and CDR2 YYDKDF (reference sequence). This CDR3 region has 14 residues.

The material sequenced was CD4+ T cells from blood, cultured in vitro. The receptor was isolated from a human donor in good health. The rearrangement uses TRBV15 and TRBJ1-1, with D possibly matching TRBD1 (5 bases). The CDR3, as DNA: TGTGCCACCAGCAGAGATTTAACAGGCTTCCGAGCTTTCTTT. Encoded protein: CATSRDLTGFRAFF.